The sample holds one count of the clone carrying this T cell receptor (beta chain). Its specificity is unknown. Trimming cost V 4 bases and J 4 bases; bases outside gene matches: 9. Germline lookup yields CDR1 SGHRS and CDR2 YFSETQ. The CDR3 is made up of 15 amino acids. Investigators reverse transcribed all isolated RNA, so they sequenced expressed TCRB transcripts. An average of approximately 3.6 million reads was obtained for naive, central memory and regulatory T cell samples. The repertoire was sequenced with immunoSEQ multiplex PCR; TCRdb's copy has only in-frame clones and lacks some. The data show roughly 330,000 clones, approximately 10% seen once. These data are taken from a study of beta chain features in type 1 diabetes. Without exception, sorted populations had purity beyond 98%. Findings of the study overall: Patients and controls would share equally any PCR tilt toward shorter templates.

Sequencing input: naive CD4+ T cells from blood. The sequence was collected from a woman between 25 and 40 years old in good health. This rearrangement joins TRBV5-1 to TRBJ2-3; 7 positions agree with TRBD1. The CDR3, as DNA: TGCGCCAGCAGCGTTGACAGGGCTAGAGCAGATACGCAGTATTTT. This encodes CASSVDRARADTQYF.